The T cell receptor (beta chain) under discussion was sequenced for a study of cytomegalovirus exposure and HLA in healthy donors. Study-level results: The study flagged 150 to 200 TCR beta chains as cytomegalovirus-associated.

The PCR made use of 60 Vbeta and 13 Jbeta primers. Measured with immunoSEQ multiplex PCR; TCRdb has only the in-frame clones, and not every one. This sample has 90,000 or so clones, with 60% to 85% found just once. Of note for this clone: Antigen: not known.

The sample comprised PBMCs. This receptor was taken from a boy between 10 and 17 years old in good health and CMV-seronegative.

The CDR3 bases are TGTGCCAGCAGCCTCGCGACAGGGGGAGCGGATGAGCAGTTCTTC. Amino acid sequence: CASSLATGGADEQFF. This chain uses TRBV7-9 with TRBJ2-1; 9 nucleotides agree with TRBD1. J gave up 8 bases and V 5 bases, and 10 bases lay outside the gene matches. This CDR3 contains 15 residues. CDR1 is SEHNR and CDR2 is FQNEAQ in the germline V gene (reference sequence).